One and the same sample provided the 4 T cell receptor beta chains below, sequenced in a study of T cell responses to AZD1222 COVID-19 vaccine. TCRdb's table, derived via immunoSEQ multiplex PCR, lists solely in-frame clones and lacks some. The data show approximately 130,000 clones, 93% seen once. Here the sequenced sample was peripheral blood, taken on day 0 of AZD1222 vaccination. The receptor source for this set is an adult in good health.

The V gene is TRBV28, the J gene TRBJ1-1, with D possibly TRBD1 on 5 matching bases. The CDR3 extends over 15 amino acids. Germline lookup yields CDR1 MDHEN and CDR2 SYDVKM. V was clipped by 6 bases and J by 4 bases, with 18 bases between them. The CDR3 loop reads CASRAGQMGGTEAFF. The CDR3, as DNA: TGTGCCAGCAGGGCGGGGCAAATGGGCGGCACTGAAGCTTTCTTT.

The chain is built from TRBV13 and TRBJ1-1; D is possibly TRBD1 (5 bases). The CDR3 sequence is 12 residues long. Trimming took off 2 bases at V and 7 bases at J, with 8 bases between the two ends. Germline V gene sequence: CDR1 PRHDT, CDR2 FYEKMQ (reference sequence). CDR3: CASSLTGYEAFF. The CDR3 nucleotides read TGTGCCAGCAGCTTAACAGGATATGAAGCTTTCTTT.

The count of this clone is one. The chain carries TRBV28 and TRBJ1-4, with 8 bases fitting TRBD1. Germline loops: CDR1 MDHEN, CDR2 SYDVKM. The trim removed 10 bases at V and 4 bases at J, leaving 11 bases unmatched. CDR3 length: 15 amino acids. CDR3 sequence: CATTFSGGNNEKLFF. In DNA, the CDR3 is TGTGCCACTACATTTTCAGGGGGCAATAATGAAAAACTGTTTTTT. Supplemented by reference TRBV28 and TRBJ1-4, the full variable domain reads DVKVTQSSRYLVKRTGEKVFLECVQDMDHENMFWYRQDPGLGLRLIYFSYDVKMKEKGDIPEGYSVSREKKERFSLILESASTNQTSMYLCATTFSGGNNEKLFFGSGTQLSVL.

This chain uses TRBV6-5 with TRBJ2-1; D tentatively reads TRBD1 or TRBD2 (5 bases each). V was pared by 2 bases and J by 8 bases, with 13 bases between. The CDR3 length is 14 residues. Germline-derived CDR1 and CDR2 are MNHEY and SVGAGI. This CDR3 reads CASSYGHRGDEQFF. For the CDR3, the DNA is TGTGCCAGCAGTTACGGACACCGAGGGGATGAGCAGTTCTTC.